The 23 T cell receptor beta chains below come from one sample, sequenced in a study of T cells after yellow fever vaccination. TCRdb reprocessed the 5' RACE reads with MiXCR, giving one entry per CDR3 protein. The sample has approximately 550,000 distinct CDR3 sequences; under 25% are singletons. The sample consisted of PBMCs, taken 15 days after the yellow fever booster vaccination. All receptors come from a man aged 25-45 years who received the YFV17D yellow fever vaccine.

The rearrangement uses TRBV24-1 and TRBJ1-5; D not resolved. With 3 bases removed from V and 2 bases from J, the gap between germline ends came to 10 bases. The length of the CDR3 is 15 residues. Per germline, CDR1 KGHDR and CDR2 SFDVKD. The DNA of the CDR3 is TGTGCCACCAGTGATAAGAGTGGAGGCAATCAGCCCCAGCATTTT. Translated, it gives CATSDKSGGNQPQHF.

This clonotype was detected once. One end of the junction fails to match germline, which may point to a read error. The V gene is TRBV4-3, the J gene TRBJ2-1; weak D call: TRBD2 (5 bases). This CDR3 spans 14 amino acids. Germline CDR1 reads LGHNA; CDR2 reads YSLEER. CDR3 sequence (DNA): TGCGCCAGCAGCCATACTAGGACCTATAATGAGCAGTTCTTC. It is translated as CASSHTRTYNEQFF.

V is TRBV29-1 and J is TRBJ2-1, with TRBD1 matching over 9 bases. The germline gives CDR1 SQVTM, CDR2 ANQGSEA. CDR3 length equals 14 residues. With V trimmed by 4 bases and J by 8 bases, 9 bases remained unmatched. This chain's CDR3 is CSVGTGTGLHEQFF. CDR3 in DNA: TGCAGCGTTGGAACCGGGACAGGGTTACATGAGCAGTTCTTC.

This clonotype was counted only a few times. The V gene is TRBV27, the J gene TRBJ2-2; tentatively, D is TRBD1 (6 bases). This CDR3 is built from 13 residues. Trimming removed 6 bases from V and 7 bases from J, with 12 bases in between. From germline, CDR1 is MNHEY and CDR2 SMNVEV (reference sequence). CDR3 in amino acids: CASSGTHYGELFF. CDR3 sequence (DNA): TGTGCCAGCAGCGGGACACATTACGGGGAGCTGTTTTTT.

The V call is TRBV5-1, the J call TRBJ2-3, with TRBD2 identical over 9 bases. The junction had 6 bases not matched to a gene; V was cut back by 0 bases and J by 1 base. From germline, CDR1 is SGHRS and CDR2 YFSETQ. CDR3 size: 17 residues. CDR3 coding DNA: TGCGCCAGCAGCTTGGGGACCCTAGCGGGGCGCACAGATACGCAGTATTTT. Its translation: CASSLGTLAGRTDTQYF.

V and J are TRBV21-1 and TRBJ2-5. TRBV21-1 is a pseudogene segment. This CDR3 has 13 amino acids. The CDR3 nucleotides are TGTGCCAGCAGCCGCAACTCGGGAGAGACCCAGTACTTC. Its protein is CASSRNSGETQYF.

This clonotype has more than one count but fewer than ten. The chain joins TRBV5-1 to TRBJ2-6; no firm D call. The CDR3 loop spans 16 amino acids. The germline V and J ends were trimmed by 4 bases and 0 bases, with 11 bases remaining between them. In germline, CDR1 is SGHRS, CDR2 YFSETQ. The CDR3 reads CASSPLQSSGANVLTF. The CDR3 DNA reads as TGCGCCAGCAGCCCGCTCCAGAGCTCTGGGGCCAACGTCCTGACTTTC. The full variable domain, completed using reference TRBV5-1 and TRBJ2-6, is KAGVTQTPRYLIKTRGQQVTLSCSPISGHRSVSWYQQTPGQGLQFLFEYFSETQRNKGNFPGRFSGRQFSNSRSEMNVSTLELGDSALYLCASSPLQSSGANVLTFGAGSRLTVL.

The CDR3 sequence is CASSHEGLRPYF. The CDR3 DNA sequence: TGTGCCAGCAGCCATGAGGGACTCAGACCTTACTTC. The chain couples TRBV3-1 to TRBJ2-5; D is perhaps TRBD2 (6 bases). The V and J ends lost 3 bases and 14 bases respectively, with 16 bases between them. Germline CDR1 reads LGHDT; CDR2 reads YNNKEL (reference sequence). The CDR3 length is 12 residues.

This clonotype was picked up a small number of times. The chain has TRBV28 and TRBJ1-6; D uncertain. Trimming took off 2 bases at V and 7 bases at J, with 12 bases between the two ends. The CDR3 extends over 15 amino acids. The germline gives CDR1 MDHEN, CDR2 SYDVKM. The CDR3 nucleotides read TGTGCCAGCAGTTTACTTCGGGTGGGGAATTCACCCCTCCACTTT. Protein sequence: CASSLLRVGNSPLHF.

The CDR3 DNA reads TGTGCCAGCAGCTTACATGCAGGCCGGACTGAAGCTTTCTTT. It codes for CASSLHAGRTEAFF. The chain links TRBV7-2 to TRBJ1-1; D is uncertain. This CDR3 is built from 14 residues. Germline values: CDR1 SGHTA, CDR2 FQGNSA. V was cut by 2 bases and J by 5 bases, with 12 bases left in between.

The CDR3 protein is CASSFGPSMETQYF. In DNA form, the CDR3 reads TGTGCCAGCAGCTTTGGACCGTCGATGGAGACCCAGTACTTC. This rearrangement joins TRBV7-2 to TRBJ2-5; D not certain. V gave up 3 bases and J gave up 5 bases, with 13 bases separating them. This CDR3 comprises 14 residues. Per the germline V gene, CDR1 is SGHTA and CDR2 is FQGNSA.

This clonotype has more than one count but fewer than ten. This CDR3 reads CASSPPGPVSDTQYF. The CDR3 DNA reads TGTGCCAGCTCACCACCCGGGCCGGTGTCCGATACGCAGTATTTT. J is TRBJ2-3 and V is TRBV18; D ambiguous. This CDR3 region has 15 residues. Trimming stripped 0 bases from V and 6 bases from J, with 13 bases between. Germline loops: CDR1 KGHSH, CDR2 LQKENI.

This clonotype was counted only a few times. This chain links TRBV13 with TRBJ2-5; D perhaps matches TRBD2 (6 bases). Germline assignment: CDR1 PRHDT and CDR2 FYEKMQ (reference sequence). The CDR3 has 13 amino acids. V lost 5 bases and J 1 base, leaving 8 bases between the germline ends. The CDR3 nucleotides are TGTGCCAGCAGCGGCGGGGCCCAAGAGACCCAGTACTTC. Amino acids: CASSGGAQETQYF.

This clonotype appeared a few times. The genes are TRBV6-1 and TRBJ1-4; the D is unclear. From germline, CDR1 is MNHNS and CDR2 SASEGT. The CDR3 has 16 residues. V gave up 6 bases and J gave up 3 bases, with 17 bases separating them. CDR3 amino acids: CASRSDPMSANEKLFF. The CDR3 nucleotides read TGTGCCAGCAGATCCGATCCTATGTCGGCTAATGAAAAACTGTTTTTT.

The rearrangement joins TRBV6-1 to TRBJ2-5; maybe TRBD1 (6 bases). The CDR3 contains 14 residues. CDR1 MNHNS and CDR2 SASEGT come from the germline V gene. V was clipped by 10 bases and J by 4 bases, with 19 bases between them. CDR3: CAKVVQGLRETQYF. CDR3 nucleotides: TGTGCCAAGGTAGTGCAGGGGCTCCGAGAGACCCAGTACTTC.

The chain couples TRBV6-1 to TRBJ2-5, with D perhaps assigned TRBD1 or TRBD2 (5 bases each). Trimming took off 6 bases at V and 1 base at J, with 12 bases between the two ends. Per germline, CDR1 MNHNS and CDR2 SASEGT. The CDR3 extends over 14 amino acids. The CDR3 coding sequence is TGTGCCAGCAGGAGAGGGGTCCTCCAAGAGACCCAGTACTTC. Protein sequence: CASRRGVLQETQYF.

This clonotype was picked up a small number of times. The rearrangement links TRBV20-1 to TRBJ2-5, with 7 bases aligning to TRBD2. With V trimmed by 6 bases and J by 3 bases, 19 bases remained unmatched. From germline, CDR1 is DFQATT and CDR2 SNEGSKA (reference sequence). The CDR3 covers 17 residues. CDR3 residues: CSALQRHQLALKETQYF. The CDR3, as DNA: TGCAGTGCCCTCCAGAGGCATCAACTAGCGCTCAAAGAGACCCAGTACTTC.

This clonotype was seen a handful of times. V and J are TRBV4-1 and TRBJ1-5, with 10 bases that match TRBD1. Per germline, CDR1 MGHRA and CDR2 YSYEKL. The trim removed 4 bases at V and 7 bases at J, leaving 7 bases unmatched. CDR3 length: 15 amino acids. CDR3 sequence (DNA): TGCGCCAGCAGCCCCTTCCCGGGACAGGGGCAGCCCCAGCATTTT. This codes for CASSPFPGQGQPQHF.

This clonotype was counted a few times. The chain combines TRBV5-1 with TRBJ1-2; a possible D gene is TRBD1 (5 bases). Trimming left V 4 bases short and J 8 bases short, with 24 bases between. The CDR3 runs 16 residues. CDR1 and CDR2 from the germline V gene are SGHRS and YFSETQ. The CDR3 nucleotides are TGCGCCAGCAGCGTGGGGGACGCGGAGACTCCGGGAGGCTACACCTTC. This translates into CASSVGDAETPGGYTF.

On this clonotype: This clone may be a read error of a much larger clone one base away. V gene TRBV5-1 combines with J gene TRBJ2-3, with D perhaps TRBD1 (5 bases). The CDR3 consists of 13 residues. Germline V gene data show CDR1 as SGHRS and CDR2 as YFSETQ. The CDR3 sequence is CASSATTTDMQYF. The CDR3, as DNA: TGCGCCAGCAGCGCGACGACGACAGATATGCAGTATTTT. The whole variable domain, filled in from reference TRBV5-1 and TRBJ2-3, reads KAGVTQTPRYLIKTRGQQVTLSCSPISGHRSVSWYQQTPGQGLQFLFEYFSETQRNKGNFPGRFSGRQFSNSRSEMNVSTLELGDSALYLCASSATTTDMQYFGPGTRLTVL.

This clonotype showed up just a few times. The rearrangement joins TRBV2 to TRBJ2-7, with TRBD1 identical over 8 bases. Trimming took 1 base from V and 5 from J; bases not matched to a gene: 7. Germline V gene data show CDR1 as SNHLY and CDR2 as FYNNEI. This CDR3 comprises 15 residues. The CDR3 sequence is CASSEEGQGSNEQYF. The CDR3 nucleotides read TGTGCCAGCAGTGAAGAAGGACAGGGAAGTAACGAGCAGTACTTC.

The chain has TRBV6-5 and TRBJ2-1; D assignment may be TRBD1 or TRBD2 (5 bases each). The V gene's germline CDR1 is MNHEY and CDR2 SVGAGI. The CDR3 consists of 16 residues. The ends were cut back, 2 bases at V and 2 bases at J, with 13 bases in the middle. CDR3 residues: CASSYRDQRPYNEQFF. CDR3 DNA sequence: TGTGCCAGCAGTTACCGGGACCAGCGCCCCTACAATGAGCAGTTCTTC.

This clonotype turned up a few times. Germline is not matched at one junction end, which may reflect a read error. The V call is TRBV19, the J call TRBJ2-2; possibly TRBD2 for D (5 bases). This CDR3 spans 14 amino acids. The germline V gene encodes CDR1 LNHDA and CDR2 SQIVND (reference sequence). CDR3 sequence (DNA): TGTGCCAGTAGGATAGCGAGAAACACCGGGGAGCTGTTTTTT. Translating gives CASRIARNTGELFF.